The subject of this entry is one T cell receptor beta chain. The table came from immunoSEQ multiplex PCR; TCRdb's copy has only in-frame clones and leaves some out. The sample gives 200,000 to 250,000 clones, more than 70% of which show up once; 3.5% to 5.5% is in the top ten. Participant ages covered about 18 to 89 years across some 25 US areas. This record comes from a study of blood T cell repertoires in COVID-19. The sequence derives from a man aged 25 to 40 with acute COVID-19. The sequenced sample was PBMCs or T cells enriched from blood (not recorded which).

The chain's CDR3 is CASSEGWNQPQHF. CDR3 sequence (DNA): TGTGCCAGCAGTGAGGGCTGGAATCAGCCCCAGCATTTT. The V call is TRBV2, the J call TRBJ1-5; no reliable D call. The germline gives CDR1 SNHLY, CDR2 FYNNEI. This CDR3 spans 13 amino acids. V was trimmed by 3 bases and J by 4 bases, leaving 7 bases between them.